Sequencing of this T cell receptor (beta chain) was carried out in a study of Ad26.COV2.S vaccination and SARS-CoV-2 variants. Study results and limitations: Placebo recipients and vaccine recipients were similar in non-spike TCR breadth.

Details on this clone: Its antigen is unidentified.

The treatment denotes: roughly 20 received Ad26.COV2.S at low or high dose, single or two shots; a few received placebo; per-sample allocation not given. Day 63 following the first vaccine or placebo injection was when the samples were taken. The CDR3 sequence is 15 residues long. Germline CDR1 MNHNY, CDR2 SVGAGI (reference sequence). V lost 8 bases, J lost 4 bases, and 11 bases stayed unmatched. TCRdb's copy holds only in-frame clones and misses some; the assay was immunoSEQ multiplex PCR. Here the sample spans about 680,000 clones, 89% being singletons. The chain uses TRBV6-6 and TRBJ2-1, with TRBD2 identical over 7 bases. The sample in question was peripheral blood, obtained in a trial of Ad26.COV2.S vaccine versus placebo. This receptor was obtained from a person between 18 and 65 years old who received the Ad26.COV2.S COVID-19 vaccine or a placebo. The CDR3 nucleotides are TGTGCCAGCTCTGATGCCGGGACTACTTACAATGAGCAGTTCTTC. Protein: CASSDAGTTYNEQFF.